This is a list of T cell receptor beta chains from one sample in a study of T cells expressing NK-cell markers. TCRdb re-called the 5' RACE reads and gives one entry per CDR3 protein, without DNA. The specimen's table records 200,000 to 300,000 distinct CDR3 sequences. The specimen was blood T cells: a sorted CD56 or NKG2C T cell subset, CD4+ or CD8+ T cells, or bulk PBMC T cells (not recorded which). These receptors were taken from a man between 18 and 35 years old in good health. Both conserved end residues are part of each CDR3. The order of the fields is J gene, V gene, CDR3 protein.

j_gene: TRBJ1-5
v_gene: TRBV5-6
CDR3aa: CASSLWGLLSPQHF

j_gene: TRBJ2-7
v_gene: TRBV5-4
CDR3aa: CASSLTGGLYEQYF

j_gene: TRBJ2-3
v_gene: TRBV7-6
CDR3aa: CASSSPASASTDTQYF

j_gene: TRBJ1-1
v_gene: TRBV29-1
CDR3aa: CSARGSRNEAFF

j_gene: TRBJ2-2
v_gene: TRBV20-1
CDR3aa: CSASLGSTNTGELFF

j_gene: TRBJ2-6
v_gene: TRBV30
CDR3aa: CARISGANVLTF

j_gene: TRBJ2-1
v_gene: TRBV12-3/TRBV12-4
CDR3aa: CASSIGQIQFFEQFF

j_gene: TRBJ1-3
v_gene: TRBV30
CDR3aa: CAWRVGVTIYF

j_gene: TRBJ2-5
v_gene: TRBV18
CDR3aa: CASSPRLTDESGTQYF

j_gene: TRBJ2-6
v_gene: TRBV7-3
CDR3aa: CASSLIGDSGANVLTF

j_gene: TRBJ1-2
v_gene: TRBV27
CDR3aa: CASRRNSGTGSNGYTF

j_gene: TRBJ2-1
v_gene: TRBV5-4
CDR3aa: CASSLPVTGDNEQFF

j_gene: TRBJ1-4
v_gene: TRBV20-1
CDR3aa: CSAVRFDNEKLFF

j_gene: TRBJ1-2
v_gene: TRBV20-1
CDR3aa: CSAISRSNYGYTF

j_gene: TRBJ2-3
v_gene: TRBV10-2
CDR3aa: CAIQGGRAGTDTQYF

j_gene: TRBJ2-3
v_gene: TRBV6-1
CDR3aa: CASSGLASPYTQYF

j_gene: TRBJ2-5
v_gene: TRBV7-7
CDR3aa: CASSLVPSGKETQYF

j_gene: TRBJ2-5
v_gene: TRBV29-1
CDR3aa: CSVEGTFSRETQYF

j_gene: TRBJ1-2
v_gene: TRBV6-1
CDR3aa: CASSRFSSTRDRGSYGYTF

j_gene: TRBJ2-3
v_gene: TRBV12-3/TRBV12-4
CDR3aa: CASSFIRSEQYF

j_gene: TRBJ2-1
v_gene: TRBV5-5
CDR3aa: CASSLEEWPRVGLNEQFF

j_gene: TRBJ2-7
v_gene: TRBV5-5
CDR3aa: CASSFSDYEQYF

j_gene: TRBJ1-4
v_gene: TRBV4-1
CDR3aa: CASSQWDREKLFF

j_gene: TRBJ2-7
v_gene: TRBV12-3/TRBV12-4
CDR3aa: CASRVGTGFEQYF

j_gene: TRBJ1-2
v_gene: TRBV24-1
CDR3aa: CATSDPTYGYTF

j_gene: TRBJ2-7
v_gene: TRBV5-1
CDR3aa: CASSLQGQRRGSEQYF

j_gene: TRBJ2-1
v_gene: TRBV10-3
CDR3aa: CAISPGLAVRNEQFF

j_gene: TRBJ2-1
v_gene: TRBV25-1
CDR3aa: CASSLVGGGGHEQFF

j_gene: TRBJ1-4
v_gene: TRBV6-5
CDR3aa: CASSYSAGVREKLFF

j_gene: TRBJ1-1
v_gene: TRBV6-6
CDR3aa: CASRTENTEAFF

j_gene: TRBJ2-1
v_gene: TRBV28
CDR3aa: CASRRGGRANEQFF

j_gene: TRBJ2-5
v_gene: TRBV29-1
CDR3aa: CSVVRGTPQETQYF

j_gene: TRBJ1-2
v_gene: TRBV24-1
CDR3aa: CATSDAPGQGSNYGYTF

j_gene: TRBJ2-3
v_gene: TRBV20-1
CDR3aa: CSAHRLTGGDTDTQYF

j_gene: TRBJ2-3
v_gene: TRBV24-1
CDR3aa: CATSEKDRGTDTQYF

j_gene: TRBJ2-5
v_gene: TRBV3-1
CDR3aa: CASSPSGGQETQYF

j_gene: TRBJ2-3
v_gene: TRBV20-1
CDR3aa: CSARPIGMGDTQYF

j_gene: TRBJ2-7
v_gene: TRBV2
CDR3aa: CASRETGPSEQYF

j_gene: TRBJ2-7
v_gene: TRBV19
CDR3aa: CASTVTGGSYEQYF

j_gene: TRBJ2-1
v_gene: TRBV29-1
CDR3aa: CSVDGRTSGRFNEQFF

j_gene: TRBJ2-2
v_gene: TRBV27
CDR3aa: CASSSRDRNTGELFF

j_gene: TRBJ2-2
v_gene: TRBV2
CDR3aa: CASAGGGELFF

j_gene: TRBJ2-5
v_gene: TRBV15
CDR3aa: CATSGRGGSETQYF

j_gene: TRBJ2-7
v_gene: TRBV4-2
CDR3aa: CASSQDPSSGSGEQYF

j_gene: TRBJ2-3
v_gene: TRBV23-1
CDR3aa: CASTKGGRELSQYF

j_gene: TRBJ2-1
v_gene: TRBV5-1
CDR3aa: CASSLGTSGRQQFF

j_gene: TRBJ1-3
v_gene: TRBV3-1
CDR3aa: CASSQPSGNTIYF

j_gene: TRBJ2-1
v_gene: TRBV24-1
CDR3aa: CATSDPGQGNEQFF

j_gene: TRBJ2-1
v_gene: TRBV29-1
CDR3aa: CSVELDWSNEQFF

j_gene: TRBJ2-3
v_gene: TRBV6-5
CDR3aa: CASSYSNLGGRATDTQYF